These 4 T cell receptor beta chains originate from one sample sequenced in a study of cytotoxic CD8 clonotypes in ibrutinib-treated CLL. Libraries were prepared by immunoSEQ multiplex PCR; TCRdb keeps only in-frame clonotypes and omits some of them. The sample lists some 200,000 clones; about four fifths were seen once. The sample in question was PBMCs, obtained after 12 months of ibrutinib treatment. The receptors originated from a human donor with chronic lymphocytic leukemia.

The rearrangement links TRBV27 to TRBJ1-1, with unresolved D. The CDR3 totals 13 residues. Per the germline V gene, CDR1 is MNHEY and CDR2 is SMNVEV (reference sequence). V was cut by 5 bases and J by 1 base, with 8 bases left in between. The CDR3 bases are TGTGCCAGCAGTCCCCGTTGGAACACTGAAGCTTTCTTT. Its translation: CASSPRWNTEAFF.

The gene calls are TRBV27 and TRBJ2-7; 7 bases line up with TRBD1. This CDR3 is built from 13 residues. CDR1 and CDR2 from the germline V gene are MNHEY and SMNVEV (reference sequence). The J segment lost 6 bases and the V segment lost 6 bases, leaving 8 bases of the junction unmatched. The CDR3 sequence: CASSSAYRGEQYF. The CDR3 DNA is TGTGCCAGCAGCAGCGCCTACAGGGGCGAGCAGTACTTC.

The chain combines TRBV18 with TRBJ2-1, with a tentative D call TRBD2 (6 bases). The V end lost 3 bases, the J end lost 0 bases, and 12 bases lay between the germline ends. Per the germline V gene, CDR1 is KGHSH and CDR2 is LQKENI. CDR3 length: 16 residues. The CDR3 DNA sequence: TGTGCCAGCTCACCGCCCGGGGGTGTCTCCTACAATGAGCAGTTCTTC. Its translation: CASSPPGGVSYNEQFF.

The chain carries TRBV14 and TRBJ2-7; D is undetermined. CDR3 length: 13 amino acids. Trimming took 5 bases from V and 2 from J, leaving 10 bases between them. Germline-derived CDR1 and CDR2 are SGHDN and FVKESK. The CDR3 sequence is CASSYGLAYEQYF. CDR3 sequence (DNA): TGTGCCAGCAGCTACGGATTAGCCTACGAGCAGTACTTC. The variable domain in full, with the rest retrieved from reference TRBV14 and TRBJ2-7, is EAGVTQFPSHSVIEKGQTVTLRCDPISGHDNLYWYRRVMGKEIKFLLHFVKESKQDESGMPNNRFLAERTGGTYSTLKVQPAELEDSGVYFCASSYGLAYEQYFGPGTRLTVT.